Below, 24 T cell receptor beta chains from the same sample are listed, as sequenced in a study of Tregs in tolerant kidney transplant recipients. The protocol was immunoSEQ multiplex PCR, while the TCRdb copy is restricted to in-frame clones and leaves out a portion. Of under 80,000 clones listed, 70% to 90% are singletons. The source was Tregs from blood, collected before the transplant. The receptors here all came from a human donor who received a combined kidney and bone marrow transplant.

This chain uses TRBV6-6 with TRBJ2-3; D is undetermined. Trimming took 4 bases from V and 1 from J, leaving 6 bases between them. The CDR3 length is 13 residues. Germline lookup yields CDR1 MNHNY and CDR2 SVGAGI (reference sequence). The chain's CDR3 is CASSSVGTDTQYF. For the CDR3, the DNA is TGTGCCAGCAGTTCAGTGGGCACAGATACGCAGTATTTT.

This chain links TRBV6-1 with TRBJ2-2; TRBD2 matches at 7 bases. The V gene's germline CDR1 is MNHNS and CDR2 SASEGT. V shed 5 bases, J shed 4 bases, and the junction held 7 bases outside the gene matches. The CDR3 consists of 15 residues. The CDR3 reads CASSPRTSGTGELFF. In DNA form, the CDR3 reads TGTGCCAGCAGTCCCCGGACTAGTGGCACCGGGGAGCTGTTTTTT.

The count of this clone is one. The V and J genes are TRBV6-5 and TRBJ2-7, with 13 nucleotides matching TRBD2. V lost 6 bases and J lost 2; bases outside the gene matches: 1. The CDR3 totals 14 residues. In germline, CDR1 is MNHEY, CDR2 SVGAGI. The CDR3 region has the DNA TGTGCCAGCAGCGGACTAGCGGGGGCCTACGAGCAGTACTTC. It yields the protein CASSGLAGAYEQYF.

This chain uses TRBV19 with TRBJ1-5, with D perhaps TRBD1 (5 bases). The germline gives CDR1 LNHDA, CDR2 SQIVND (reference sequence). The ends were cut back, 5 bases at V and 6 bases at J, with 14 bases in the middle. This CDR3 is 14 amino acids long. CDR3 DNA: TGTGCCAGTAGTCATCAGGGTGTTGGTCAGCCCCAGCATTTT. Residues: CASSHQGVGQPQHF.

This CDR3 is CASSMRGQVSGNTIYF. DNA for the CDR3: TGTGCCAGTAGTATGAGAGGACAGGTCTCTGGAAACACCATATATTTT. The V gene is TRBV19, the J gene TRBJ1-3, with 7 bases fitting TRBD1. Germline V CDR1 and CDR2: LNHDA, SQIVND (reference sequence). Trimming removed 3 bases from V and 0 bases from J; junction bases left unmatched: 5. This CDR3 is built from 16 residues.

This chain connects TRBV25-1 to TRBJ1-2; maybe TRBD1 (5 bases). CDR1 is MGHDK, CDR2 SYGVNS, per germline. Deletions cut 4 bases from V and 3 bases from J, with 9 bases between. The CDR3 is made up of 13 amino acids. This CDR3 is CASSGGGDYGYTF. CDR3 in DNA: TGTGCCAGCAGTGGGGGGGGAGACTATGGCTACACCTTC.

Turning to this clone: Other DNA sequences from this sample encode an identical CDR3 as well. This rearrangement joins TRBV18 to TRBJ1-1; D uncertain. The CDR3 extends over 13 amino acids. V shed 3 bases and J shed 2 bases, with 7 bases lying between them. Germline V gene data show CDR1 as KGHSH and CDR2 as LQKENI. The CDR3 DNA is TGTGCCAGCTCACCGGCCGGAAACACTGAAGCTTTCTTT. Encoded protein: CASSPAGNTEAFF.

The V call is TRBV9, the J call TRBJ1-3, with 8 bases aligning to TRBD1. CDR1 is SGDLS and CDR2 is YYNGEE in the germline V gene. The CDR3 is 17 amino acids. Trimming removed 4 bases from V and 3 bases from J; junction bases left unmatched: 12. The CDR3 DNA reads as TGTGCCAGCAGCAAAAGCCCTCAGGGGGCTTTTGGAAACACCATATATTTT. This sequence encodes CASSKSPQGAFGNTIYF.

This clone was seen only once. This chain joins TRBV7-2 and TRBJ1-2; no clear D. Germline V gene data show CDR1 as SGHTA and CDR2 as FQGNSA. V was pared by 1 base and J by 2 bases, with 5 bases between. This CDR3 has 13 residues. CDR3 protein: CASSLGKNYGYTF. DNA for the CDR3: TGTGCCAGCAGCTTAGGAAAAAACTATGGCTACACCTTC.

This chain joins TRBV19 and TRBJ2-2; 11 nucleotides line up with TRBD2. The V gene's germline CDR1 is LNHDA and CDR2 SQIVND (reference sequence). J was trimmed by 5 bases and V by 8 bases; bases with no gene match: 4. This CDR3 has 14 amino acids. Here the CDR3 reads CASVAGGGTGELFF. CDR3 bases: TGTGCCAGTGTAGCGGGAGGGGGTACCGGGGAGCTGTTTTTT. Based on the CDR3 plus reference TRBV19 and TRBJ2-2, the full variable domain is DGGITQSPKYLFRKEGQNVTLSCEQNLNHDAMYWYRQDPGQGLRLIYYSQIVNDFQKGDIAEGYSVSREKKESFPLTVTSAQKNPTAFYLCASVAGGGTGELFFGEGSRLTVL.

V gene TRBV29-1 combines with J gene TRBJ1-2; no reliable D call. This CDR3 is 13 amino acids long. Germline assignment: CDR1 SQVTM and CDR2 ANQGSEA. The V end lost 4 bases, the J end lost 0 bases, and 9 bases lay between the germline ends. CDR3 sequence reads: CSVVKGANYGYTF. The CDR3 DNA sequence: TGCAGCGTTGTTAAGGGAGCTAACTATGGCTACACCTTC.

This rearrangement joins TRBV6-6 to TRBJ2-5; tentative D call: TRBD2 (5 bases). CDR1 is MNHNY and CDR2 is SVGAGI in the germline V gene (reference sequence). The CDR3 runs to 15 residues. Trimming took 6 bases from V and 2 from J, leaving 16 bases between them. CDR3 coding DNA: TGTGCCAGCAGCCGTGGATATGGGGAGCAAGAGACCCAGTACTTC. Amino acid sequence: CASSRGYGEQETQYF.

In its sample, this clone was seen once. The rearrangement joins TRBV5-1 to TRBJ2-2; D may correspond to TRBD1 or TRBD2 (5 bases each). Trimming pared 0 bases from V and 2 bases from J, leaving 20 bases between. This CDR3 comprises 19 residues. The germline gives CDR1 SGHRS, CDR2 YFSETQ. The DNA of the CDR3 is TGCGCCAGCAGCTTGGCCATATACCAGGGACCTCTAAACACCGGGGAGCTGTTTTTT. Translation: CASSLAIYQGPLNTGELFF.

The genes are TRBV9 and TRBJ2-5, with 7 bases fitting TRBD2. Germline CDR1 SGDLS, CDR2 YYNGEE. The CDR3 length is 14 residues. Germline trimming cut 2 bases from V and 5 bases from J; bases unmatched to any gene: 6. The CDR3, as DNA: TGTGCCAGCAGCGTCCGGGGGGAAGCGGAGACCCAGTACTTC. It is translated as CASSVRGEAETQYF. Using reference TRBV9 and TRBJ2-5 for the parts outside the CDR3, the full variable domain is DSGVTQTPKHLITATGQRVTLRCSPRSGDLSVYWYQQSLDQGLQFLIQYYNGEERAKGNILERFSAQQFPDLHSELNLSSLELGDSALYFCASSVRGEAETQYFGPGTRLLVL.

The genes are TRBV10-3 and TRBJ1-2; D is undetermined. Germline V gene lookup returns CDR1 ENHRY and CDR2 SYGVKD. The CDR3 is 13 residues long. V was clipped by 4 bases and J by 4 bases, with 10 bases between them. This CDR3 reads CAISGREFYGYTF. The CDR3 coding sequence is TGTGCCATCAGTGGGAGGGAGTTCTATGGCTACACCTTC.

The J gene is TRBJ2-3, the V gene TRBV14, with D possibly TRBD1 on 5 matching bases. The CDR3 contains 13 residues. Germline V lookup: CDR1 SGHDN, CDR2 FVKESK. V was pared by 5 bases and J by 4 bases, with 10 bases between. The CDR3 sequence is CASSVRVADTQYF. As DNA, the CDR3 is TGTGCCAGCAGCGTCAGGGTCGCAGATACGCAGTATTTT. The complete variable domain, with remaining parts taken from reference TRBV14 and TRBJ2-3, reads EAGVTQFPSHSVIEKGQTVTLRCDPISGHDNLYWYRRVMGKEIKFLLHFVKESKQDESGMPNNRFLAERTGGTYSTLKVQPAELEDSGVYFCASSVRVADTQYFGPGTRLTVL.

With regard to this clone: At one of its ends the junction is not consistent with the germline gene, which may arise from a read error. The chain recombines TRBV7-7 with TRBJ2-3; D remains ambiguous. This CDR3 contains 14 residues. Germline V gene data show CDR1 as SSHAT and CDR2 as FNYEAQ (reference sequence). The CDR3 region is CASSIALSADTQYF. Here the CDR3 DNA reads TGTGCCAGCAGCATAGCACTATCGGCCGATACGCAGTATTTT. Supplemented by reference TRBV7-7 and TRBJ2-3, the full variable domain reads GAGVSQSPRYKVTKRGQDVTLRCDPISSHATLYWYQQALGQGPEFLTYFNYEAQPDKSGLPSDRFSAERPEGSISTLTIQRTEQRDSAMYRCASSIALSADTQYFGPGTRLTVL.

This clone appeared a single time. This rearrangement joins TRBV21-1 to TRBJ2-3. TRBV21-1 represents a pseudogene. The CDR3 length is 16 residues. The chain's CDR3 is CASSRGTIVSTDTQYF. The CDR3 DNA is TGTGCCAGCAGCAGGGGTACTATAGTTAGCACAGATACGCAGTATTTT.

This chain connects TRBV11-3 to TRBJ2-3; D is perhaps TRBD2 (6 bases). CDR1 is SGHNT and CDR2 is YENEEA in the germline V gene. Trimming left V 5 bases short and J 6 bases short, with 15 bases between. The CDR3 is 14 amino acids. The CDR3 reads CASSGGLPPDTQYF. The CDR3 region has the DNA TGTGCCAGCAGCGGGGGACTCCCCCCCGATACGCAGTATTTT.

This chain joins TRBV18 and TRBJ2-5; D possibly uses TRBD1 or TRBD2 (5 bases each). The DNA end lines up better with TRBJ2-7; the J call may be wrong. CDR1 and CDR2 from the germline V gene are KGHSH and LQKENI. This CDR3 comprises 13 residues. CDR3 region: CASSPGGSYEQYF. As DNA, the CDR3 is TGTGCCAGCTCACCTGGGGGCTCCTACGAGCAGTACTTC.

The V gene is TRBV27, the J gene TRBJ2-5, with D tentatively TRBD1 (6 bases). The J call is uncertain, as TRBJ2-7 better fits the DNA end. CDR3 length: 14 amino acids. Germline loops: CDR1 MNHEY, CDR2 SMNVEV (reference sequence). CDR3 in DNA: TGTGCCAGCAGAGAGTTAGGGGGATCTTACGAGCAGTACTTC. Amino acids: CASRELGGSYEQYF.

This clone was detected only a few times. V is TRBV28 and J is TRBJ1-6; TRBD1 is a possible D gene (6 bases). CDR1 is MDHEN, CDR2 SYDVKM, per germline. Between the trimmed V and J ends, which lost 5 bases and 7 bases, there was a span of 15 bases. The CDR3 is 15 residues long. The CDR3 spells CASSPRQANNSPLHF. In nucleotides, the CDR3 is TGTGCCAGCAGTCCCCGACAGGCGAACAATTCACCCCTCCACTTT.

The chain couples TRBV6-5 to TRBJ1-2; D remains unclear. The CDR3 is made up of 12 amino acids. CDR1 is MNHEY and CDR2 is SVGAGI in the germline V gene. Trimming stripped 6 bases from V and 8 bases from J, with 13 bases between. The CDR3 is CASSPIDGGYTF. Written as DNA, the CDR3 is TGTGCCAGCAGCCCTATTGACGGCGGCTACACCTTC.

The chain employs TRBV27 and TRBJ2-3; 7 bases match TRBD1. V shed 1 base and J 2 bases; nucleotides not matched to a gene: 3. The CDR3 is 15 amino acids. CDR1 MNHEY and CDR2 SMNVEV come from the germline V gene (reference sequence). CDR3 nucleotide sequence: TGTGCCAGCAGTTTATTGGGACAGTCCACAGATACGCAGTATTTT. Its protein product is CASSLLGQSTDTQYF.